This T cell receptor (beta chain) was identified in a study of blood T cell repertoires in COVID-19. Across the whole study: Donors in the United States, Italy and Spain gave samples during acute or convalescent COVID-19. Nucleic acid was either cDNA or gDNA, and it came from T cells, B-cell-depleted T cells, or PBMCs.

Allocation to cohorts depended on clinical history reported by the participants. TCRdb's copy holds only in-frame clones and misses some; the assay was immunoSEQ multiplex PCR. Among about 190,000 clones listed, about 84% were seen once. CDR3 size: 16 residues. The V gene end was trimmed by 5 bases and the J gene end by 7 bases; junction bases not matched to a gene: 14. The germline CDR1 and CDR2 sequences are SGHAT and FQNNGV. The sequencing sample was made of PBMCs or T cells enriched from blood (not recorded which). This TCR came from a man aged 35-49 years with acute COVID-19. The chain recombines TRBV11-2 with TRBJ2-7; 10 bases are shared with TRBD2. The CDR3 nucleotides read TGTGCCAGCAGCCCGCTGATAGCGGGAGGAGCTTGGGAGCAGTACTTC. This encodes CASSPLIAGGAWEQYF.